The rows below give T cell receptor beta chains drawn from one sample of a study of blood T cell repertoires in COVID-19. TCRdb keeps only in-frame clones here, not all; method: immunoSEQ multiplex PCR. The sample carries some 390,000 clones, about 89% recorded once. Specimen: peripheral blood. Receptor source: a woman in her sixties or seventies with COVID-19, enrolled during active disease. Both conserved end residues are part of each CDR3. The D gene is left open where the match is weak. Expanded clones get a size class; other rows say once, few or many, or leave the size out.

NA,TRBV2,TRBJ1-1,NA,CASSILEGGTEAFF,TGTGCCAGCAGTATCCTAGAGGGGGGGACTGAAGCTTTCTTT
NA,TRBV9,TRBJ2-7,TRBD2,CASSDLAGGSVDEQYF,TGTGCCAGCAGCGACCTAGCGGGGGGTTCTGTCGACGAGCAGTACTTC
NA,TRBV6-5,TRBJ1-5,NA,CASNQYSNQPQHF,TGTGCCAGCAATCAGTATAGCAATCAGCCCCAGCATTTT
NA,TRBV7-2,TRBJ1-4,NA,CASSSVGPSRFKEKLFF,TGTGCCAGCAGCTCCGTTGGGCCGAGCCGCTTTAAGGAAAAACTGTTTTTT
NA,TRBV20-1,TRBJ2-1,NA,CSASVNEQFF,TGCAGTGCGAGCGTGAATGAGCAGTTCTTC
NA,TRBV3-1/TRBV3-2,TRBJ2-2,NA,CASTRDLVGGPNTGELFF,TGTGCCAGCACCCGAGACCTGGTAGGCGGTCCGAACACCGGGGAGCTGTTTTTT
NA,TRBV6-5,TRBJ1-2,NA,CASSFSGGYGYTF,TGTGCCAGCAGCTTCTCTGGAGGATATGGCTACACCTTC
few,TRBV2,TRBJ1-5,TRBD1,CASRETGAQPQHF,TGTGCCAGCAGGGAAACAGGGGCCCAGCCCCAGCATTTT
NA,TRBV6-5,TRBJ1-1,NA,CASSYPLFDRNTEAFF,TGTGCCAGCAGTTACCCCCTCTTTGACAGGAACACTGAAGCTTTCTTT
NA,TRBV7-9,TRBJ2-3,TRBD2,CASSLVGGQDTQYF,TGTGCCAGCAGCTTAGTGGGAGGGCAAGATACGCAGTATTTT
many,TRBV16,TRBJ1-3,NA,CASSQSPGIGNTIYF,TGTGCCAGCAGCCAATCGCCAGGGATAGGAAACACCATATATTTT
NA,TRBV5-1,TRBJ1-1,NA,CASIGGNTEAFF,TGCGCCAGCATAGGCGGTAACACTGAAGCTTTCTTT
NA,TRBV3-1/TRBV3-2,TRBJ1-2,NA,CASSPPIMGGGYTF,TGTGCCAGCAGCCCGCCCATCATGGGAGGCGGCTACACCTTC
NA,TRBV13,TRBJ2-2,TRBD2,CASSARQLAGRGGELFF,TGTGCCAGCAGCGCGAGACAACTAGCGGGGCGGGGCGGGGAGCTGTTTTTT
NA,TRBV7-6,TRBJ1-1,NA,CASSLAQNLVTRDTEAFF,TGTGCCAGCAGCTTAGCCCAAAACCTCGTCACACGGGACACTGAAGCTTTCTTT
NA,TRBV9,TRBJ1-3,NA,CASSALRAGNTIYF,TGTGCCAGCAGCGCGCTGAGGGCTGGAAACACCATATATTTT
NA,TRBV9,TRBJ2-4,NA,CASSVREVEYF,TGTGCCAGCAGCGTAAGGGAGGTGGAGTACTTC
NA,TRBV6-5,TRBJ1-1,TRBD1,CASSPDRARRTEAFF,TGTGCCAGCAGCCCGGACAGGGCGAGGAGAACTGAAGCTTTCTTT
NA,TRBV7-2,TRBJ2-5,TRBD2,CASSSQGLAGETQYF,TGTGCCAGCAGCTCACAGGGACTAGCGGGGGAGACCCAGTACTTC
few,TRBV28,TRBJ1-5,NA,CASKLTGDRGNQPQHF,TGTGCCAGCAAACTTACGGGGGATCGAGGCAATCAGCCCCAGCATTTT
NA,TRBV7-2,TRBJ2-3,TRBD2,CASSFDLAGGADTQYF,TGTGCCAGCAGCTTCGACCTAGCGGGGGGAGCAGATACGCAGTATTTT
NA,TRBV7-9,TRBJ1-6,NA,CASKGREGSPLHF,TGTGCCAGCAAGGGCAGGGAGGGTTCACCCCTCCACTTT
once,TRBV7-9,TRBJ1-4,TRBD1,CASSIQGAINEKLFF,TGTGCCAGCAGCATACAGGGGGCTATTAATGAAAAACTGTTTTTT
NA,TRBV9,TRBJ1-6,TRBD1,CASSVAGQGRSPLHF,TGTGCCAGCAGCGTAGCAGGACAGGGAAGGTCACCCCTCCACTTT
NA,TRBV19,TRBJ2-1,TRBD1,CASSDWGQRNEQFF,TGTGCCAGTAGTGACTGGGGACAGAGAAATGAGCAGTTCTTC
NA,TRBV5-4,TRBJ2-2,TRBD1,CASSLRSGGIGELFF,TGTGCCAGCAGCTTGCGTTCAGGGGGAATCGGGGAGCTGTTTTTT
NA,TRBV5-6,TRBJ2-7,TRBD1,CATSQGEYEQYF,TGTGCCACCAGCCAGGGGGAGTACGAGCAGTACTTC
NA,TRBV2,TRBJ1-5,NA,CASSGAFGEMNQPQHF,TGTGCCAGCAGTGGGGCATTTGGGGAGATGAATCAGCCCCAGCATTTT
NA,TRBV10-3,TRBJ2-1,TRBD2,CAISSGGAENEQFF,TGTGCCATCAGCTCCGGGGGGGCCGAAAATGAGCAGTTCTTC
NA,TRBV30,TRBJ2-7,NA,CAWSGLSYEQYF,TGTGCCTGGAGTGGCCTTAGCTACGAGCAGTACTTC
once,TRBV3-1/TRBV3-2,TRBJ2-1,NA,CASSQAGGPYEQFF,TGTGCCAGCAGCCAAGCGGGGGGCCCCTATGAGCAGTTCTTC
NA,TRBV29-1,TRBJ2-3,TRBD1,CSVVPGQGRDTQYF,TGCAGCGTCGTACCGGGACAGGGTCGAGATACGCAGTATTTT
NA,TRBV9,TRBJ2-5,NA,CASSVQGYETQYF,TGTGCCAGCAGCGTCCAGGGTTACGAGACCCAGTACTTC
NA,TRBV6-5,TRBJ1-4,NA,CASSYQGQSEKLFF,TGTGCCAGCAGTTATCAGGGTCAAAGCGAAAAACTGTTTTTT
NA,TRBV5-5,TRBJ2-3,TRBD1,CASSLMTGGDTQYF,TGTGCCAGCAGCTTGATGACAGGGGGGGATACGCAGTATTTT
NA,TRBV6-1,TRBJ2-5,TRBD2,CASSEAPGGQETQYF,TGTGCCAGCAGTGAAGCCCCGGGGGGCCAAGAGACCCAGTACTTC
NA,TRBV9,TRBJ2-7,TRBD1,CASSFGQANSYEQYF,TGTGCCAGCAGCTTTGGACAGGCTAACTCCTACGAGCAGTACTTC
NA,TRBV25-1,TRBJ2-7,TRBD1,CASSVYGTVSYEQYF,TGTGCCAGCAGTGTTTACGGGACAGTTTCCTACGAGCAGTACTTC
NA,TRBV5-1,TRBJ1-2,NA,CASSSSNPGDPLYGYTF,TGCGCCAGCAGCAGTTCCAATCCAGGGGACCCCCTCTATGGCTACACCTTC
NA,TRBV10-3,TRBJ1-5,NA,CAISEGGGRQPQHF,TGTGCCATCAGTGAGGGGGGGGGCAGGCAGCCCCAGCATTTT
once,TRBV29-1,TRBJ1-2,TRBD1,CSVERDSNYGYTF,TGCAGCGTTGAACGGGACAGTAACTATGGCTACACCTTC
NA,TRBV29-1,TRBJ2-7,NA,CSVGRGQRYEQYF,TGCAGCGTTGGCCGAGGACAGCGCTACGAGCAGTACTTC
NA,TRBV11-3,TRBJ2-6,NA,CASSLAGAGANVLTF,TGTGCCAGCAGCTTAGCAGGGGCAGGGGCCAACGTCCTGACTTTC
NA,TRBV24-1,TRBJ2-3,TRBD2,CATSDSGGAGDTQYF,TGTGCCACCAGTGACAGCGGGGGGGCGGGAGATACGCAGTATTTT
few,TRBV5-1,TRBJ2-1,TRBD2,CASSPGLAGYNEQFF,TGCGCCAGCAGCCCGGGACTAGCGGGGTACAATGAGCAGTTCTTC
NA,TRBV7-2,TRBJ1-1,NA,CASSHGGRRTEAFF,TGTGCCAGCAGCCACGGGGGGAGGCGCACTGAAGCTTTCTTT
NA,TRBV10-3,TRBJ1-3,NA,CAIRQGVSGNTIYF,TGTGCCATCAGACAAGGGGTCTCTGGAAACACCATATATTTT
NA,TRBV6-5,TRBJ1-1,NA,CASSGRGVRNTEAFF,TGTGCCAGCAGCGGGAGGGGAGTTAGGAACACTGAAGCTTTCTTT
NA,TRBV20-1,TRBJ2-5,TRBD2,CSASRVAGGRETQYF,TGCAGTGCTAGTCGGGTAGCGGGGGGGCGAGAGACCCAGTACTTC
NA,TRBV7-3,TRBJ1-1,NA,CASSLSPVMNTEAFF,TGTGCCAGCAGCTTAAGTCCGGTGATGAACACTGAAGCTTTCTTT
NA,TRBV15,TRBJ2-3,TRBD2,CATSNRRGGTDTQYF,TGTGCCACCAGCAATCGGCGGGGGGGAACAGATACGCAGTATTTT
NA,TRBV18,TRBJ2-7,NA,CASSPPNQDEQYF,TGTGCCAGCTCACCACCTAACCAGGACGAGCAGTACTTC
NA,TRBV7-2,TRBJ1-2,NA,CASSQGSMNGYTF,TGTGCCAGCAGCCAGGGTAGTATGAATGGCTACACCTTC
NA,TRBV3-1/TRBV3-2,TRBJ2-2,TRBD1,CASSPRDRETGELFF,TGTGCCAGCAGCCCGAGGGACAGGGAAACCGGGGAGCTGTTTTTT
NA,TRBV7-2,TRBJ1-2,TRBD1,CASSPPDRVYGYTF,TGTGCCAGCAGTCCACCGGACAGGGTCTATGGCTACACCTTC
NA,TRBV18,TRBJ2-7,NA,CASSPRGTVAYEQYF,TGTGCCAGCTCACCGCGAGGGACTGTCGCATACGAGCAGTACTTC
few,TRBV6-5,TRBJ1-4,NA,CASSYSGHGNEKLFF,TGTGCCAGCAGTTACTCGGGGCATGGTAATGAAAAACTGTTTTTT
few,TRBV4-1,TRBJ1-5,NA,CASSQEGLIDNQPQHF,TGCGCCAGCAGCCAAGAGGGGCTAATAGACAATCAGCCCCAGCATTTT